This TCR beta chain was documented in a study of T cell responses to AZD1222 COVID-19 vaccine. Clones were read by immunoSEQ multiplex PCR, and TCRdb kept only the in-frame ones, dropping some. The sample lists about 120,000 clones; roughly 92% were seen once. The ends were cut back, 0 bases at V and 2 bases at J, with 12 bases in the middle. CDR1 is SGHNT and CDR2 is YYREEE in the germline V gene (reference sequence). The CDR3 is 15 residues long. Findings of the study overall: Close to half of spike-specific TCRs reportedly recognize unmutated variant regions. The study found Spike-specific TCR breadth and depth rose after two AZD1222 doses. Donors were mostly white British, more females; clonal diversity possibly underestimated.

A remark on this clone: No antigen is known for it.

Material: peripheral blood, obtained 28 days after the second AZD1222 dose. The receptor comes from an adult who received the AZD1222 COVID-19 vaccine. The chain joins TRBV5-4 to TRBJ2-7; D ambiguous. In DNA, the CDR3 is TGTGCCAGCAGCTTGGAAAAGGGCGCGACCTACGAGCAGTACTTC. Encoded protein: CASSLEKGATYEQYF.